Presented here are 29 T cell receptor beta chains from one specimen sequenced in a study of identical twins. Each CDR3 protein is one row after TCRdb ran MiXCR on the 5' RACE reads. The sample lists about 530,000 distinct CDR3 sequences, over 12% occurring once. The data were also submitted as part of a second study, on yellow fever vaccine responses in identical twins.

The sample consisted of CD4+ T cells sorted from blood. These receptors were taken from a woman aged 18 to 35 in good health.

The rearrangement joins TRBV5-1 to TRBJ1-3; tentatively, D is TRBD1 (5 bases). CDR3 length: 18 residues. Germline V gives CDR1 SGHRS, CDR2 YFSETQ. Trimming shortened V by 1 base and J by 0 bases, and 17 bases separated the two germline ends. Written as DNA, the CDR3 is TGCGCCAGCAGCTTGCAGGGCCAGGACGGGCGCTCTGGAAACACCATATATTTT. Its translation: CASSLQGQDGRSGNTIYF.

The chain uses TRBV7-8 and TRBJ2-7; D gene ambiguous. V was trimmed by 5 bases and J by 2 bases, leaving 7 bases between them. In germline, CDR1 is SGHVS, CDR2 FQNEAQ. This CDR3 contains 12 residues. CDR3 sequence: CASSRNAYEQYF. The CDR3 DNA sequence: TGTGCCAGCAGCCGAAACGCCTACGAGCAGTACTTC.

This clonotype was detected only a few times. The chain is built from TRBV24-1 and TRBJ2-4; D is ambiguous. V shed 1 base and J shed 0 bases, with 9 bases lying between them. This CDR3 comprises 16 residues. Germline loops: CDR1 KGHDR, CDR2 SFDVKD. The CDR3 sequence: CATSDFRVTAKNIQYF. CDR3 DNA sequence: TGTGCCACCAGTGATTTCCGTGTTACAGCCAAAAACATTCAGTACTTC.

V and J are TRBV2 and TRBJ2-5; no reliable D call. The V end was cut by 0 bases, the J end by 0 bases, with 2 bases between. Germline V CDR1 and CDR2: SNHLY, FYNNEI. The CDR3 contains 13 residues. This CDR3 reads CASSEANQETQYF. The DNA for the CDR3 is TGTGCCAGCAGTGAAGCGAACCAAGAGACCCAGTACTTC.

This clonotype turned up a few times. The chain recombines TRBV7-3 with TRBJ2-2, with 11 bases aligning to TRBD2. Trimming at V came to 3 bases and at J to 3 bases, leaving 3 bases not matched to a gene. The CDR3 has 16 amino acids. Germline V gives CDR1 SGHTA, CDR2 FQGTGA. The chain's CDR3 is CASSFPTSGDTGELFF. CDR3 in DNA: TGTGCCAGCAGCTTCCCGACTAGCGGGGACACCGGGGAGCTGTTTTTT.

This chain uses TRBV29-1 with TRBJ1-2, with 7 nucleotides matching TRBD1. Trimming removed 7 bases from V and 7 bases from J; junction bases left unmatched: 12. CDR3 size: 13 residues. The germline V gene encodes CDR1 SQVTM and CDR2 ANQGSEA. CDR3 in amino acids: CSAPLSTGSGYTF. CDR3 nucleotides: TGCAGCGCTCCCCTTTCGACAGGGTCTGGCTACACCTTC. Complete variable domain (other parts from reference TRBV29-1 and TRBJ1-2): SAVISQKPSRDICQRGTSLTIQCQVDSQVTMMFWYRQQPGQSLTLIATANQGSEATYESGFVIDKFPISRPNLTFSTLTVSNMSPEDSSIYLCSAPLSTGSGYTFGSGTRLTVV.

This clonotype was seen at least ten times. V gene TRBV4-2 combines with J gene TRBJ2-2; TRBD1 agrees at 9 bases. The CDR3 has 16 residues. Trimming cost V 2 bases and J 5 bases; bases outside gene matches: 6. CDR1 and CDR2 (germline): LGHNA, YNFKEQ. CDR3 loop: CASSQSGTGFTGELFF. The CDR3 nucleotides are TGTGCCAGCAGCCAATCCGGGACAGGGTTTACCGGGGAGCTGTTTTTT.

The rearrangement uses TRBV29-1 and TRBJ2-3; 9 bases are shared with TRBD2. Germline CDR1 reads SQVTM; CDR2 reads ANQGSEA. The V and J ends lost 4 bases and 5 bases, in that order; junction bases with no gene match: 1. This CDR3 region has 12 residues. CDR3 residues: CSVASGKDTQYF. The CDR3 DNA sequence: TGCAGCGTTGCTAGCGGGAAAGATACGCAGTATTTT.

The chain links TRBV3-1 to TRBJ1-2; 7 bases agree with TRBD1. With 1 base clipped from V and 4 bases from J, the junction kept 6 bases outside the gene matches. The CDR3 runs to 15 residues. The V gene's germline CDR1 is LGHDT and CDR2 YNNKEL (reference sequence). This chain's CDR3 is CASSQAPTGIYGYTF. CDR3 in DNA: TGTGCCAGCAGCCAAGCTCCGACAGGGATCTATGGCTACACCTTC.

This chain connects TRBV5-1 to TRBJ2-2; D is undetermined. The V and J ends lost 4 bases and 3 bases respectively, with 7 bases between them. This CDR3 has 13 residues. The germline V gene encodes CDR1 SGHRS and CDR2 YFSETQ. The CDR3, as DNA: TGCGCCAGCAGCCCCCAGGACACCGGGGAGCTGTTTTTT. This encodes CASSPQDTGELFF.

The chain uses TRBV15 and TRBJ1-6, with 7 bases matching TRBD1. V dropped 5 bases and J dropped 6; count of bases not matched to a gene: 4. Germline V lookup: CDR1 LNHNV, CDR2 YYDKDF (reference sequence). This CDR3 spans 14 amino acids. The CDR3 here is CATSDGTANSPLHF. As DNA, the CDR3 is TGTGCCACCAGCGACGGGACAGCTAATTCACCCCTCCACTTT.

This clonotype was seen a handful of times. J is TRBJ2-1 and V is TRBV7-9; D unresolved. Trimming shortened V by 1 base and J by 8 bases, and 18 bases separated the two germline ends. This CDR3 contains 16 residues. Germline values: CDR1 SEHNR, CDR2 FQNEAQ (reference sequence). The CDR3 spells CASSLGFGKRIDEQFF. In DNA, the CDR3 is TGTGCCAGCAGCTTAGGTTTTGGCAAAAGAATCGATGAGCAGTTCTTC.

V and J are TRBV25-1 and TRBJ2-3, with TRBD2 identical over 9 bases. This CDR3 region has 14 residues. Germline CDR1 and CDR2: MGHDK and SYGVNS. Trimming cost V 10 bases and J 4 bases; bases outside gene matches: 9. The CDR3 sequence: CATTLAGTSDTQYF. CDR3 coding DNA: TGTGCCACCACTCTAGCGGGGACCTCAGATACGCAGTATTTT.

The CDR3 sequence is CASSLEGGRETQYF. In DNA form, the CDR3 reads TGCGCCAGCAGCTTGGAAGGGGGCCGGGAGACCCAGTACTTC. The chain has TRBV5-1 and TRBJ2-5; the match to TRBD1 covers 7 bases. V was clipped by 0 bases and J by 5 bases; unmatched bases: 4. Germline-derived CDR1 and CDR2 are SGHRS and YFSETQ. The CDR3 is made up of 14 amino acids.

This clonotype has a handful of counts. V gene TRBV7-9 combines with J gene TRBJ1-6; a weak D match, TRBD1 (6 bases). Germline values: CDR1 SEHNR, CDR2 FQNEAQ (reference sequence). CDR3 length: 16 residues. Trimming pared 5 bases from V and 7 bases from J, leaving 18 bases between. This chain's CDR3 is CASSPEGEGNNSPLHF. The CDR3 nucleotides are TGTGCCAGCAGCCCTGAGGGGGAAGGCAACAATTCACCCCTCCACTTT.

This clonotype was detected many times. This chain uses TRBV20-1 with TRBJ2-7; 9 bases map to TRBD1. J gave up 4 bases and V 2 bases, and 6 bases lay outside the gene matches. CDR3 size: 14 residues. CDR1 is DFQATT, CDR2 SNEGSKA, per germline (reference sequence). DNA of the CDR3: TGCAGTGCTAGATCGGGGGACAGGGAATACGAGCAGTACTTC. Protein sequence: CSARSGDREYEQYF.

This clonotype was picked up a small number of times. The chain is built from TRBV9 and TRBJ1-4, with D possibly TRBD1 on 5 matching bases. The germline V gene has CDR1 SGDLS and CDR2 YYNGEE. This CDR3 is built from 14 residues. With 1 base removed from V and 8 bases from J, the gap between germline ends came to 12 bases. The CDR3 spells CASSVTGTGEKLFF. Here the CDR3 DNA reads TGTGCCAGCAGCGTAACGGGGACGGGAGAAAAACTGTTTTTT.

This clonotype was detected only a few times. The chain's CDR3 is CASSPGQGAGQPQHF. In DNA form, the CDR3 reads TGCGCCAGCAGCCCCGGACAGGGGGCAGGTCAGCCCCAGCATTTT. The chain links TRBV5-1 to TRBJ1-5; 11 bases map to TRBD1. With V trimmed by 4 bases and J by 6 bases, 6 bases remained unmatched. The CDR3 sequence is 15 residues long. CDR1 is SGHRS, CDR2 YFSETQ, per germline.

The chain is built from TRBV5-1 and TRBJ1-2; 8 positions agree with TRBD1. J was trimmed by 8 bases and V by 0 bases; bases with no gene match: 6. CDR3 length: 14 residues. Per germline, CDR1 SGHRS and CDR2 YFSETQ. The CDR3 loop reads CASSLDWTGNGYTF. CDR3 DNA: TGCGCCAGCAGCTTGGACTGGACAGGGAACGGCTACACCTTC. The whole variable domain, filled in from reference TRBV5-1 and TRBJ1-2, reads KAGVTQTPRYLIKTRGQQVTLSCSPISGHRSVSWYQQTPGQGLQFLFEYFSETQRNKGNFPGRFSGRQFSNSRSEMNVSTLELGDSALYLCASSLDWTGNGYTFGSGTRLTVV.

This clonotype was detected a few times. The V call is TRBV7-3, the J call TRBJ2-1, with a tentative D call TRBD2 (5 bases). V lost 5 bases to trimming and J lost 3 bases, with 11 bases between them. Germline CDR1 SGHTA, CDR2 FQGTGA. The CDR3 has 14 residues. CDR3 loop: CASSAGLLYNEQFF. CDR3 sequence (DNA): TGTGCCAGCAGCGCCGGACTCCTCTACAATGAGCAGTTCTTC.

The DNA for the CDR3 is TGCGCCAGCAGCTTGGGGGCTCCCTCTGGAAACACCATATATTTT. As protein: CASSLGAPSGNTIYF. This chain connects TRBV5-1 to TRBJ1-3, with D hard to call. The CDR3 runs to 15 residues. Looked up from germline, CDR1 is SGHRS and CDR2 is YFSETQ. V lost 0 bases and J lost 0, with 7 bases in between.

This clonotype was found a few times. This rearrangement joins TRBV15 to TRBJ2-2; 14 nucleotides agree with TRBD2. Germline V gives CDR1 LNHNV, CDR2 YYDKDF (reference sequence). The CDR3 contains 18 residues. V lost 4 bases and J lost 2; bases outside the gene matches: 6. The CDR3 coding sequence is TGTGCCACCAGCAACGGACTAGCGGGAGGAGGTAACACCGGGGAGCTGTTTTTT. It encodes CATSNGLAGGGNTGELFF.

This clonotype was observed a few times. The chain employs TRBV2 and TRBJ2-7; D is tentatively TRBD1 or TRBD2 (7 bases each). Between the trimmed V and J ends, which lost 6 bases and 2 bases, there was a span of 17 bases. The length of the CDR3 is 15 residues. The germline V gene encodes CDR1 SNHLY and CDR2 FYNNEI. CDR3 coding DNA: TGTGCCAGCAGAGAGGGAGGGGGCCACGCCTACGAGCAGTACGTC. It yields the protein CASREGGGHAYEQYV.

The V call is TRBV6-1, the J call TRBJ2-1; possibly TRBD2 for D (5 bases). V lost 6 bases and J lost 7, with 13 bases in between. This CDR3 contains 13 residues. Germline CDR1 and CDR2: MNHNS and SASEGT. The CDR3 region is CASSFGVPNEQFF. In DNA, the CDR3 is TGTGCCAGCAGCTTCGGGGTCCCAAATGAGCAGTTCTTC.

V gene TRBV14 combines with J gene TRBJ2-7; TRBD2 might be the D (6 bases). Per germline, CDR1 SGHDN and CDR2 FVKESK. The CDR3 contains 13 residues. Trimming pared 1 base from V and 8 bases from J, leaving 12 bases between. The chain's CDR3 is CASSQVSLAQQYF. In DNA, the CDR3 is TGTGCCAGCAGCCAAGTCTCCCTAGCGCAGCAGTACTTC.

At least ten counts were recorded for this clonotype. This CDR3 reads CASSFDRTDTQYF. The DNA of the CDR3 is TGCGCCAGCAGCTTCGACCGCACAGATACGCAGTATTTT. V and J are TRBV5-1 and TRBJ2-3, with no clear D. Germline V lookup: CDR1 SGHRS, CDR2 YFSETQ. There are 13 residues in the CDR3. V lost 2 bases and J lost 1, with 5 bases in between.

The chain joins TRBV29-1 to TRBJ2-3; no clear D. V lost 1 base to trimming and J lost 3 bases, with 5 bases between them. Germline-derived CDR1 and CDR2 are SQVTM and ANQGSEA. CDR3 length equals 12 residues. The CDR3 bases are TGCAGCGTTGAAGTGGGAACAGATACGCAGTATTTT. Protein sequence: CSVEVGTDTQYF.

This clonotype was picked up a small number of times. This chain connects TRBV11-2 to TRBJ2-1; TRBD2 matches 13 bases. V lost 5 bases and J lost 10; bases outside the gene matches: 23. This CDR3 comprises 20 residues. The germline V gene has CDR1 SGHAT and CDR2 FQNNGV. The CDR3 loop reads CASSPRLQTGLAGVSGEQFF. The CDR3 DNA reads as TGTGCCAGCAGCCCCCGACTTCAAACCGGACTAGCGGGAGTATCTGGGGAGCAGTTCTTC.

The rearrangement uses TRBV5-1 and TRBJ1-6; perhaps TRBD1 as D (5 bases). The CDR3 is 15 amino acids. Deletions cut 0 bases from V and 4 bases from J, with 8 bases between. Germline V gene sequence: CDR1 SGHRS, CDR2 YFSETQ. The CDR3: CASSLGQTYNSPLHF. The CDR3 DNA follows: TGCGCCAGCAGCTTGGGACAGACATATAATTCACCCCTCCACTTT.